These 15 T cell receptor beta chains were all obtained from the same sample, sequenced in a study of control samples from healthy donors and cancer patients. This table comes from immunoSEQ multiplex PCR, and its TCRdb copy is limited to in-frame clones, with some not included. The sample includes about 45,000 clones, more than 65% of them seen just once. The sample consisted of formalin-fixed, paraffin-embedded tissue. Receptors originate from a male donor with melanoma.

The chain joins TRBV11-2 to TRBJ2-5; 10 bases line up with TRBD1. Per the germline V gene, CDR1 is SGHAT and CDR2 is FQNNGV. J was trimmed by 2 bases and V by 0 bases; bases with no gene match: 6. The CDR3 loop spans 17 amino acids. This CDR3 is CASSLDRGTGVQETQYF. CDR3 bases: TGTGCCAGCAGCTTAGATCGCGGGACAGGGGTGCAAGAGACCCAGTACTTC. The entire variable domain, with the rest obtained from reference TRBV11-2 and TRBJ2-5, is as follows: EAGVAQSPRYKIIEKRQSVAFWCNPISGHATLYWYQQILGQGPKLLIQFQNNGVVDDSQLPKDRFSAERLKGVDSTLKIQPAKLEDSAVYLCASSLDRGTGVQETQYFGPGTRLLVL.

This sequence joins TRBV5-1 and TRBJ2-3; tentatively, D is TRBD2 (5 bases). The CDR3 sequence is 14 residues long. Germline V gene data show CDR1 as SGHRS and CDR2 as YFSETQ. The V end was cut by 4 bases, the J end by 4 bases, with 13 bases between. The DNA of the CDR3 is TGCGCCAGCAGCATAGAGGGAGAGGCAGATACGCAGTATTTT. Translated, it gives CASSIEGEADTQYF.

V usage is TRBV6-1 and J usage is TRBJ2-7; 9 positions match TRBD2. V was clipped by 3 bases and J by 7 bases; unmatched bases: 13. The CDR3 runs to 16 residues. CDR1 and CDR2 from the germline V gene are MNHNS and SASEGT. CDR3 protein: CASSDGYVREGREQYF. Here the CDR3 DNA reads TGTGCCAGCAGTGATGGTTACGTGCGGGAGGGCCGGGAGCAGTACTTC.

This chain uses TRBV18 with TRBJ1-4; 10 bases are shared with TRBD1. Looked up from germline, CDR1 is KGHSH and CDR2 is LQKENI. The V gene end was trimmed by 4 bases and the J gene end by 8 bases; junction bases not matched to a gene: 10. The CDR3 sequence is 16 residues long. CDR3 amino acids: CASSQFRDRGREKLFF. Here the CDR3 DNA reads TGTGCCAGCTCACAGTTCCGGGACAGGGGTCGCGAAAAACTGTTTTTT.

This rearrangement joins TRBV19 to TRBJ2-1; D is possibly TRBD2 (6 bases). Germline CDR1 and CDR2: LNHDA and SQIVND (reference sequence). The CDR3 totals 14 residues. The ends were cut back, 6 bases at V and 5 bases at J, with 14 bases in the middle. CDR3 in amino acids: CASRPAGNNNEQFF. The DNA of the CDR3 is TGTGCCAGTAGGCCAGCGGGCAACAACAATGAGCAGTTCTTC.

A remark on this clone: At one boundary the junction diverges from the germline segment, which might be a read error. The chain links TRBV6-6 to TRBJ2-2, with D perhaps TRBD1 (6 bases). CDR3 size: 15 residues. Germline V gives CDR1 MNHNY, CDR2 SVGAGI (reference sequence). CDR3 sequence: CVSSNKGANTGELFF. For the CDR3, the DNA is TGTGTCAGCAGCAACAAGGGGGCGAACACCGGGGAGCTGTTTTTT.

The V call is TRBV7-3, the J call TRBJ2-1, with 7 bases aligning to TRBD2. The length of the CDR3 is 16 residues. Germline lookup yields CDR1 SGHTA and CDR2 FQGTGA. Unmatched junction bases numbered 6, after V lost 2 bases and J lost 2 bases. The CDR3, as DNA: TGTGCCAGCAGCTTATACGGAGCGGGGACCTACAATGAGCAGTTCTTC. Its protein product is CASSLYGAGTYNEQFF.

The chain joins TRBV19 to TRBJ2-3, with D perhaps TRBD2 (6 bases). The ends were cut back, 2 bases at V and 5 bases at J, with 23 bases in the middle. Germline CDR1 and CDR2: LNHDA and SQIVND (reference sequence). This CDR3 region has 18 residues. CDR3 coding DNA: TGTGCCAGTAGTATAACGACCGGGACTTTGCTTGGTAGAGATACGCAGTATTTT. Amino acid sequence: CASSITTGTLLGRDTQYF.

This clone was recorded only once. The chain is built from TRBV28 and TRBJ2-7; 10 bases line up with TRBD2. This CDR3 contains 15 residues. The ends lost 10 bases at V and 6 bases at J; junction bases unmatched: 15. CDR1 is MDHEN and CDR2 is SYDVKM in the germline V gene. The CDR3 DNA is TGTGCCACCGTGAGGGGTCTAGCGGGAGTGGGCGAGCAGTACTTC. Its protein product is CATVRGLAGVGEQYF.

V gene TRBV10-3 combines with J gene TRBJ2-7; D not certain. With 3 bases removed from V and 4 bases from J, the gap between germline ends came to 4 bases. In germline, CDR1 is ENHRY, CDR2 SYGVKD. The CDR3 is made up of 11 amino acids. The CDR3 DNA sequence: TGTGCCATCAGTGACTCGTACGAGCAGTACTTC. This codes for CAISDSYEQYF.

V is TRBV18 and J is TRBJ1-1; maybe TRBD1 (6 bases). The germline V gene has CDR1 KGHSH and CDR2 LQKENI. The V end was cut by 2 bases, the J end by 3 bases, with 13 bases between. The length of the CDR3 is 15 residues. CDR3 residues: CASSPVTGRDTEAFF. The CDR3 nucleotides are TGTGCCAGCTCACCAGTAACAGGGAGGGACACTGAAGCTTTCTTT.

This clone was seen just once. The rearrangement joins TRBV29-1 to TRBJ1-1; TRBD1 matches at 10 bases. This CDR3 region has 13 residues. Germline values: CDR1 SQVTM, CDR2 ANQGSEA. Unmatched junction bases numbered 4, after V lost 7 bases and J lost 2 bases. CDR3 DNA sequence: TGCAGCGCTAGGACAGGGGGAAACACTGAAGCTTTCTTT. Amino acid sequence: CSARTGGNTEAFF.

The rearrangement uses TRBV2 and TRBJ2-3, with 10 nucleotides matching TRBD2. The J segment lost 0 bases and the V segment lost 8 bases, leaving 11 bases of the junction unmatched. This CDR3 spans 17 amino acids. Germline V gives CDR1 SNHLY, CDR2 FYNNEI. In DNA form, the CDR3 reads TGTGCCAGCGCGAGGACTAGCGGAGATCCTAGCACAGATACGCAGTATTTT. This encodes CASARTSGDPSTDTQYF. Using reference TRBV2 and TRBJ2-3 for the parts outside the CDR3, the full variable domain is EPEVTQTPSHQVTQMGQEVILRCVPISNHLYFYWYRQILGQKVEFLVSFYNNEISEKSEIFDDQFSVERPDGSNFTLKIRSTKLEDSAMYFCASARTSGDPSTDTQYFGPGTRLTVL.

The chain employs TRBV5-6 and TRBJ2-5; 7 bases align to TRBD1. Germline trimming cut 4 bases from V and 7 bases from J; bases unmatched to any gene: 10. From germline, CDR1 is SGHDT and CDR2 YYEEEE. The CDR3 loop spans 14 amino acids. This chain's CDR3 is CASSTQAGGLTQYF. Here the CDR3 DNA reads TGTGCCAGCAGCACCCAGGCAGGGGGTCTGACCCAGTACTTC.

The chain joins TRBV5-6 to TRBJ2-3; D perhaps matches TRBD2 (6 bases). CDR3 size: 14 residues. Germline loops: CDR1 SGHDT, CDR2 YYEEEE. Trimming stripped 4 bases from V and 0 bases from J, with 9 bases between. The CDR3 DNA reads TGTGCCAGCAGCACCGGGACTAGCACAGATACGCAGTATTTT. This encodes CASSTGTSTDTQYF.